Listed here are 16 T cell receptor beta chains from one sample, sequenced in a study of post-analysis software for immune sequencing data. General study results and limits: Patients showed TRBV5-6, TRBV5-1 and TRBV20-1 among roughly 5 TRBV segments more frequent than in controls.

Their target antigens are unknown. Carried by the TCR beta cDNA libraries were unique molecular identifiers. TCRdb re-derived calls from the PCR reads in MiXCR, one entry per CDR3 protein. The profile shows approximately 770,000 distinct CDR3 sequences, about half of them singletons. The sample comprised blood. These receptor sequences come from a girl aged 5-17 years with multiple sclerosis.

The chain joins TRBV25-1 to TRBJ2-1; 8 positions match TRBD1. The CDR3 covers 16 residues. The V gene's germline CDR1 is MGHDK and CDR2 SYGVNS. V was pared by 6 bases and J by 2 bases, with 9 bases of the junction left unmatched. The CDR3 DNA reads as TGTGCCAGCAGAACCACGGGGACAGGAACCTACAATGAGCAGTTCTTC. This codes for CASRTTGTGTYNEQFF.

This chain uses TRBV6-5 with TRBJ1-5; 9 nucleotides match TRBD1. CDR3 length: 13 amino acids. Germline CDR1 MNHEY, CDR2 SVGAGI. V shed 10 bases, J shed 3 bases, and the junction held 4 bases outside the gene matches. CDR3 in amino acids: CATRTGVNQPQHF. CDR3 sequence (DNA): TGTGCCACCCGGACAGGGGTCAATCAGCCCCAGCATTTT.

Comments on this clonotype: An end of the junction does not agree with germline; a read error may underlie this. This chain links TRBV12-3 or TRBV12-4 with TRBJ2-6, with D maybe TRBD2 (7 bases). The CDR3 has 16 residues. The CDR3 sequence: CASNPFGGAGANALTF. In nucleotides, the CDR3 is TGTGCCAGCAACCCCTTTGGGGGGGCTGGGGCCAACGCCCTGACTTTC.

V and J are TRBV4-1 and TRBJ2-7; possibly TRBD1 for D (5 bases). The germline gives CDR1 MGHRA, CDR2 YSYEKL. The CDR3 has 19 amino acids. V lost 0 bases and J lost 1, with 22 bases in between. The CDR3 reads CASSQDQSQTETLSYEQYF. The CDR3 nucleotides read TGCGCCAGCAGCCAAGATCAAAGTCAGACAGAGACTCTTTCCTACGAGCAGTACTTC.

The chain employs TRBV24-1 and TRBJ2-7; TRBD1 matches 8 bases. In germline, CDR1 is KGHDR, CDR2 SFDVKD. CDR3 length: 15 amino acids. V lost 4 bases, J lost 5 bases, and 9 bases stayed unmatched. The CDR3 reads CATSDPGQGKNEQYF. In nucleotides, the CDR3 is TGTGCCACCAGTGACCCCGGACAGGGTAAAAACGAGCAGTACTTC.

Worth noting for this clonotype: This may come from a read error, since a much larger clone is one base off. The CDR3 coding sequence is TGCAGCGTTGGGGGGAACACTGAATCTTTCTTT. It translates to CSVGGNTESFF. The rearrangement links TRBV29-1 to TRBJ1-1, with D possibly TRBD1 on 5 matching bases. This CDR3 is built from 11 residues. The germline V gene encodes CDR1 SQVTM and CDR2 ANQGSEA.

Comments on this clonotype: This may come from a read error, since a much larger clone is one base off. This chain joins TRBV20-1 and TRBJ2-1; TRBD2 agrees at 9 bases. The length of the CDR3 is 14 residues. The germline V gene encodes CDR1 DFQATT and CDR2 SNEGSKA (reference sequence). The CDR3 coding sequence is TGCAGTGCTAGAGGACTAGCGGAGTACAGTGAGCAGTTCTTC. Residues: CSARGLAEYSEQFF.

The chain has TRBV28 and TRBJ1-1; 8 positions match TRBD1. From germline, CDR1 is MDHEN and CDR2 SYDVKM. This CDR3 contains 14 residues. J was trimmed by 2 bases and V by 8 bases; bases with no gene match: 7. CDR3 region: CASAITGGNTEAFF. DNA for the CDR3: TGTGCCAGCGCAATTACAGGGGGAAACACTGAAGCTTTCTTT.

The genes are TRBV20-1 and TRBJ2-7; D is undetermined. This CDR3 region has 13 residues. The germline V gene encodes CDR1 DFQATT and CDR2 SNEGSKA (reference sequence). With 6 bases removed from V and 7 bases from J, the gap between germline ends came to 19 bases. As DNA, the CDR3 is TGCAGTGCCCCCAGAGGAGACGATAGGGAGCAGTACTTC. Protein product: CSAPRGDDREQYF.

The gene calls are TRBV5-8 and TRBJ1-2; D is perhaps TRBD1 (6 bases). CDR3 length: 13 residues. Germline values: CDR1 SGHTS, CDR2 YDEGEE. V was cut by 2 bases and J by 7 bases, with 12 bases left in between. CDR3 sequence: CASSLLRGSGYTF. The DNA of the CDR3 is TGTGCCAGCAGCTTACTCAGGGGAAGTGGCTACACCTTC.

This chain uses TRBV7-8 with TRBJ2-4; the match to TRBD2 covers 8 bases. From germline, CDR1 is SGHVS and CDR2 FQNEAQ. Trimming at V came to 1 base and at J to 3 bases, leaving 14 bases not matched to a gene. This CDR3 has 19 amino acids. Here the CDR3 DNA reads TGTGCCAGCAGCTTAGATCAGCGGGAGTACCGAGGTGTCAAAAACATTCAGTACTTC. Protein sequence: CASSLDQREYRGVKNIQYF.

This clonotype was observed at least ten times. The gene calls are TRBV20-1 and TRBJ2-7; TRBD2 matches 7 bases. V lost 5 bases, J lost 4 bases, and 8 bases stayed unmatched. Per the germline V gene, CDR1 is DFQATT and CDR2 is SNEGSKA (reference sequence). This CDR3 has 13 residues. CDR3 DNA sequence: TGCAGTGCTCAGAACGGCGGGAGTTACGAGCAGTACTTC. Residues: CSAQNGGSYEQYF.

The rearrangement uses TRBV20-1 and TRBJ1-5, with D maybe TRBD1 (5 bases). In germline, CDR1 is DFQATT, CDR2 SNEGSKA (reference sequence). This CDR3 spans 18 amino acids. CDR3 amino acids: CRNAFPGGGEGDSQPQHF. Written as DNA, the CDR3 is TGCAGGAACGCATTCCCTGGGGGGGGAGAGGGAGATAGCCAGCCCCAGCATTTT.

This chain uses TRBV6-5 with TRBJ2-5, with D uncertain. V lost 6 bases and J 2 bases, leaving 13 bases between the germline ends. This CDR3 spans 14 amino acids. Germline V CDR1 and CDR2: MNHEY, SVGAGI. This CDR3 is CASSIKGSQETQYF. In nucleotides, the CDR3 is TGTGCCAGCAGCATTAAGGGTAGTCAAGAGACCCAGTACTTC.

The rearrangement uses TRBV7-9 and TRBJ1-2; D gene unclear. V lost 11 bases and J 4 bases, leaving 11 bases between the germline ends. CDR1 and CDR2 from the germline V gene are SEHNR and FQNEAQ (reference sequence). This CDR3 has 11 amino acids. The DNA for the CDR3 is TGTGCCTGTAAGATAGGCTATGGCTACACCTTC. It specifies CACKIGYGYTF.

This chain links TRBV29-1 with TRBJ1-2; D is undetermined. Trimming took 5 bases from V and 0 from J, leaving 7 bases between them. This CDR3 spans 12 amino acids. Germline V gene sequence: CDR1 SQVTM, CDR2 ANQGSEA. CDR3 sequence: CSVKSPNYGYTF. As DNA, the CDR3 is TGCAGCGTTAAATCCCCTAACTATGGCTACACCTTC.